Given below is one T cell receptor (beta chain) in context. The antigen remains unidentified. The V gene's germline CDR1 is SGHTA and CDR2 FQGNSA. V lost 1 base and J lost 5, with 9 bases in between. This CDR3 is 14 amino acids long. The entry originates in a study of T cell responses to AZD1222 COVID-19 vaccine. Study context: Second-dose schedules of about 4 or about 12 weeks were combined. Study-wide results and caveats: Unmutated variant regions reportedly attract nearly half of all spike-specific TCRs. Donors in the cohort were predominantly white British and more often female, and clonal diversity was possibly underestimated.

The data were produced by immunoSEQ multiplex PCR, yet TCRdb's version contains in-frame clones alone and is incomplete. The data show roughly 140,000 clones, with approximately 90% seen just once and approximately 1.8% held by the top ten. The sequence came from an adult in good health. V usage is TRBV7-2 and J usage is TRBJ1-5, with no clear D. The material sequenced was peripheral blood, taken on day 0 of AZD1222 vaccination. This CDR3 is CASSLDPGYQPQHF. The CDR3 DNA follows: TGTGCCAGCAGCTTAGACCCAGGATATCAGCCCCAGCATTTT.